This T cell receptor beta chain is drawn from a study of OX40 agonist ivuxolimab in advanced cancers. Study outcomes and limitations: On average, CD8+ T cells had more expanded clones than CD4+. At 0.1 to 3.0 mg/kg and by week 6, clonal expansion occurred in CD4+ and CD8+ blood T cells.

V lost 6 bases to trimming and J lost 9 bases, with 15 bases between them. Germline CDR1 is SGHTA and CDR2 is FQGTGA. The CDR3 loop spans 13 amino acids. This clone was seen more than once but under ten times. Its matching antigen is unknown. With autoimmune disease history or systemic immunosuppression, patients were excluded. Researchers took blood at baseline, on cycle 4 day 1, and on cycle 7 day 1. Libraries were prepared by immunoSEQ multiplex PCR; TCRdb keeps only in-frame clonotypes and omits some of them. The sample has around 70,000 clones, nearly 85% seen once. This rearrangement joins TRBV7-3 to TRBJ2-1; D gene ambiguous. The sample in question was CD4+ or CD8+ T cells sorted from blood, obtained in a trial of the OX40 agonist ivuxolimab. This clonotype originated in an adult with an advanced solid tumor such as melanoma, head and neck, liver or kidney cancer. The CDR3 nucleotides read TGTGCCAGCAGTCCCAGCGAGAGCCTTGAGCAGTTCTTC. It specifies CASSPSESLEQFF.